This T cell receptor (beta chain) was sequenced in a study of cytomegalovirus exposure and HLA in healthy donors. Profiled with immunoSEQ multiplex PCR; TCRdb holds only in-frame clones, not every one. Altogether about 250,000 clones are present, roughly 90% being singletons, with the ten largest covering approximately 12%. Germline V lookup: CDR1 SGHDN, CDR2 FVKESK. Trimming at V came to 4 bases and at J to 4 bases, leaving 5 bases not matched to a gene. The CDR3 contains 15 residues. The sequence was obtained from a man between 18 and 29 years old in good health and CMV-seropositive. The chain links TRBV14 to TRBJ2-7, with 12 bases that match TRBD2. Sequenced material: PBMCs. The CDR3 nucleotides are TGTGCCAGCAGCCCGTGGACTAGCGGGAAGTACGAGCAGTACTTC. It is translated as CASSPWTSGKYEQYF.